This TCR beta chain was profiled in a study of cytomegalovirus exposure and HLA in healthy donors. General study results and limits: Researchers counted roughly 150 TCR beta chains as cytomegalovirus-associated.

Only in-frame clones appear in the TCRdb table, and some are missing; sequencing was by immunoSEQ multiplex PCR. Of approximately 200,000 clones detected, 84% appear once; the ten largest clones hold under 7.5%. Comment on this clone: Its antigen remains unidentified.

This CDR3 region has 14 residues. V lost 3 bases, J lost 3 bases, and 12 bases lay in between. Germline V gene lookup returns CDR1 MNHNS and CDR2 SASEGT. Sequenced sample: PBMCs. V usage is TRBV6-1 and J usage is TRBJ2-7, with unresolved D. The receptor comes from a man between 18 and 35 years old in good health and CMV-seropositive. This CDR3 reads CASSEIRLGYEQYF. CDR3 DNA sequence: TGTGCCAGCAGTGAGATCCGACTCGGCTACGAGCAGTACTTC.